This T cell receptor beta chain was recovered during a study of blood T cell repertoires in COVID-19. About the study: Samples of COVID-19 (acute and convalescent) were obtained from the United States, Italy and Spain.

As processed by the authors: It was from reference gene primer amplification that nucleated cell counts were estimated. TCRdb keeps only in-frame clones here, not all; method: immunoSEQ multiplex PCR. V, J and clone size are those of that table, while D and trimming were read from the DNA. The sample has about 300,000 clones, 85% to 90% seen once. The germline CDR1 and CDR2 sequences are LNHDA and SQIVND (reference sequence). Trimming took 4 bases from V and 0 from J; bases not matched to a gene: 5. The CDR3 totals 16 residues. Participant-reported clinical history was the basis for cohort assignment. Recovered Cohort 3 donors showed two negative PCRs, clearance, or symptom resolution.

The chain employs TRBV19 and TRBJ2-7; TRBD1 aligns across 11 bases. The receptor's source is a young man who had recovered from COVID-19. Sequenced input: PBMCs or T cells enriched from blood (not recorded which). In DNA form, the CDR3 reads TGTGCCAGTAGTAGCCCGGGACAGGGGGGCTCCTACGAGCAGTACTTC. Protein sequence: CASSSPGQGGSYEQYF.